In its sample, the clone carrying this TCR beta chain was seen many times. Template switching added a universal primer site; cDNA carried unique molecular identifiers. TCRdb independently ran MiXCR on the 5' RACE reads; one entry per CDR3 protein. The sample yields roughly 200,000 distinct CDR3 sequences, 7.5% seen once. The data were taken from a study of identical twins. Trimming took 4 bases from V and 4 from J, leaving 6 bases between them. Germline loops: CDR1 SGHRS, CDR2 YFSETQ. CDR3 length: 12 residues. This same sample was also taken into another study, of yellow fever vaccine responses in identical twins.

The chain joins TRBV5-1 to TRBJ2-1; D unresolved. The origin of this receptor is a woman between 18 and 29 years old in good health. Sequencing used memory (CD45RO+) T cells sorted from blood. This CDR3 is CASSQLYNEQFF. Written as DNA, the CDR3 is TGCGCCAGCAGCCAGCTTTACAATGAGCAGTTCTTC.